This TCR beta chain was documented in a study of blood T cell repertoires in COVID-19. Study in general: COVID-19 samples from acute and convalescent phases originated in the United States, Italy and Spain. The cDNA or gDNA used as material had been derived from T cells, B-cell-depleted T cells, or PBMCs.

As handled by the study authors: How many nucleated cells were present was estimated from reference gene primer amplification. Here immunoSEQ multiplex PCR was the method, and the copy in TCRdb shows in-frame clones only, minus some. V and J calls and clone size are copied from that table; D and trimming were computed from the DNA. There are fewer than 150,000 clones in the sample; 84% occur only once, and around 13% lies in the top ten. In germline, CDR1 is LNHNV, CDR2 YYDKDF (reference sequence). The CDR3 is made up of 14 amino acids. J gave up 1 base and V 4 bases, and 1 base lay outside the gene matches.

The chain is built from TRBV15 and TRBJ2-5; 9 bases line up with TRBD2. The specimen was peripheral blood. The sequence was collected from a woman aged 25 to 39 who had recovered from COVID-19. The CDR3 protein is CATSKTSGQETQYF. The CDR3, as DNA: TGTGCCACCAGCAAGACTAGCGGCCAAGAGACCCAGTACTTC.